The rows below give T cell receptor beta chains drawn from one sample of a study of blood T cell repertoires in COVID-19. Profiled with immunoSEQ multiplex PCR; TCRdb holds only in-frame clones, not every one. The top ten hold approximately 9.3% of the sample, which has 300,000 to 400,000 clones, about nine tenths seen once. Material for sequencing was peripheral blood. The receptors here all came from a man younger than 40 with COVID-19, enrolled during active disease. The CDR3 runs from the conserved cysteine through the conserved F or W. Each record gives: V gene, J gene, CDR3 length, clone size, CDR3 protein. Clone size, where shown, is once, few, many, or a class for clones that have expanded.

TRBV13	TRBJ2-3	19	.	CASSFRTSGVPARGDTQYF
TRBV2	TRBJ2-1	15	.	CASSESRGVSNEQFF
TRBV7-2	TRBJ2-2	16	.	CASSLRPGGNTGELFF
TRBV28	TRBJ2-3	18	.	CASSTGLAGDAGADTQYF
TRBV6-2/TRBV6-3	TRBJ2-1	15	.	CASSPIAGGYNEQFF
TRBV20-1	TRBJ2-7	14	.	CSASRRGSSYEQYF
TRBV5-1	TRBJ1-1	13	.	CASSPGQRTLAFF
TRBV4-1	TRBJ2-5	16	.	CASSQTTQGRWETQYF
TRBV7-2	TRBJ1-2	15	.	CASSFQGAGIYGYTF
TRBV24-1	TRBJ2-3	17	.	CATSESTWGLSTDTQYF
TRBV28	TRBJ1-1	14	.	CASSFSGGEPEAFF
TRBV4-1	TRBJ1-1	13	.	CASSRTANTEAFF
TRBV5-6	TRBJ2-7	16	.	CASSPLTGTDIYEQYF
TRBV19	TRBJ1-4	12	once	CASSQRGGKLFF
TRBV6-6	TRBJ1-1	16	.	CASSPRDRGANTEAFF
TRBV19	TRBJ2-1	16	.	CASSAFSGSSYNEQFF
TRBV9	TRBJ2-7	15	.	CASSAGTGGLYEQYF
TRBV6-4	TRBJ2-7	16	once	CASRSFGQASSYEQYF
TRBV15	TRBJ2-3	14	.	CATSSSIGVDTQYF
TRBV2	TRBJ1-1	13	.	CASSWSGGGQAFF